The 3 T cell receptor beta chains below come from one sample, sequenced in a study of blood T cells in healthy people across ages. Sample-barcoded 5' priming and a J-beta primer mix drove a second PCR of roughly 6 to 12 cycles. TCRdb reprocessed the 5' RACE reads with MiXCR, giving one entry per CDR3 protein. Of roughly 900,000 distinct CDR3 sequences detected, around 30% appear once; the ten largest clones hold 15% to 20%. What was sequenced was blood. These receptors were taken from a woman of 80 years or more in good health.

The sample holds a few counts of this clonotype. The chain has TRBV29-1 and TRBJ2-1, with unresolved D. Trimming shortened V by 5 bases and J by 10 bases, and 18 bases separated the two germline ends. The CDR3 length is 13 residues. Germline V CDR1 and CDR2: SQVTM, ANQGSEA. CDR3 protein: CSVCQESLREQFF. CDR3 coding DNA: TGCAGCGTTTGCCAGGAGTCTCTGCGGGAGCAGTTCTTC.

Turning to this clonotype: This may be a read error: a much more frequent sequence differs by one nucleotide. This chain uses TRBV6-1 with TRBJ2-1; 7 nucleotides line up with TRBD2. Germline assignment: CDR1 MNHNS and CDR2 SASEGT. The J segment lost 9 bases and the V segment lost 6 bases, leaving 20 bases of the junction unmatched. This CDR3 is 17 amino acids long. CDR3 DNA: TGTGCCAGCAGACGGGGGAAGCGTGGACTAGGGTCATCTGAGCAGTTCTTC. This sequence encodes CASRRGKRGLGSSEQFF.

Ten or more counts support this clonotype. The chain recombines TRBV11-2 with TRBJ2-7; D not resolved. The CDR3 consists of 13 residues. CDR1 and CDR2 (germline): SGHAT, FQNNGV. V was clipped by 1 base and J by 4 bases, with 8 bases between them. CDR3 in DNA: TGTGCCAGCAGCTTAGCCAGTCGATACGAGCAGTACTTC. Encoded protein: CASSLASRYEQYF.